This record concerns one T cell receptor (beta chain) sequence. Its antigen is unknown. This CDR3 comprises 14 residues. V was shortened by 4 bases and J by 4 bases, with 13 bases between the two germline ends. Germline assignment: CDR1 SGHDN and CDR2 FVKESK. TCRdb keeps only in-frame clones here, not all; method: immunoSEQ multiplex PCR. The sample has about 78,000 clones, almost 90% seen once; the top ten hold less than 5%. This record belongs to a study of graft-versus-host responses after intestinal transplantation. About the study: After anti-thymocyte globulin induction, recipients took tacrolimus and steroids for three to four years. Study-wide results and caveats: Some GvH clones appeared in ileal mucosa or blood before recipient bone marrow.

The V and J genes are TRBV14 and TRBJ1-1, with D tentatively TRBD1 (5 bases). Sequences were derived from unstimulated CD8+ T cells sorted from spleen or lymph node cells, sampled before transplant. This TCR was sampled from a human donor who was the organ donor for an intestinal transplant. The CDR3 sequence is CASSPIQGGTEAFF. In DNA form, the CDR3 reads TGTGCCAGCAGCCCTATCCAGGGAGGCACTGAAGCTTTCTTT.